The 2 T cell receptor beta chains below were found in one sample sequenced in a study of blood T cell repertoires in COVID-19. Some clones are missing from TCRdb's copy, which holds only in-frame ones; the method was immunoSEQ multiplex PCR. The table includes under 300,000 clones, roughly 87% detected once. Sequencing was performed on PBMCs or T cells enriched from blood (not recorded which). Receptors were obtained from a woman aged 25-40 years who had recovered from COVID-19.

The chain combines TRBV9 with TRBJ1-1; D possibly corresponds to TRBD1 (6 bases). The V gene's germline CDR1 is SGDLS and CDR2 YYNGEE. Trimming shortened V by 3 bases and J by 2 bases, and 11 bases separated the two germline ends. There are 14 residues in the CDR3. The CDR3 bases are TGTGCCAGCAGCGCCCGGACAGATAACACTGAAGCTTTCTTT. It specifies CASSARTDNTEAFF.

This clone was counted only a few times. The chain combines TRBV6-2 or TRBV6-3 with TRBJ2-7, with 8 bases identical to TRBD1. Germline loops: CDR1 MNHEY, CDR2 SVGEGT. The CDR3 spans 16 residues. V shed 0 bases, J shed 2 bases, and the junction held 6 bases outside the gene matches. In DNA, the CDR3 is TGTGCCAGCAGTTACTCGAGACAGGGGAGGCCCTACGAGCAGTACTTC. Protein sequence: CASSYSRQGRPYEQYF.